Listed below are T cell receptor beta chains from one sample, sequenced in a study of blood T cells in healthy people across ages. MiXCR, run by TCRdb on the 5' RACE reads, gives a single entry per CDR3 protein. Among about 680,000 distinct CDR3 sequences, more than 40% were seen once, and the ten largest hold 30% to 35%. The sequencing sample was made of blood. Receptors were obtained from a woman aged 55-70 years in good health. CDR3s include the opening cysteine and the closing phenylalanine or tryptophan.

J gene: TRBJ2-7
CDR3 length: 14
V gene: TRBV3-1
CDR3 protein: CASSPSRNSYEQYF

J gene: NA
CDR3 length: 15
V gene: TRBV20-1
CDR3 protein: CSARVLRTSPYEQYF

J gene: TRBJ2-7
CDR3 length: 14
V gene: TRBV27
CDR3 protein: CASRGQGPPYEQYF

J gene: TRBJ2-7
CDR3 length: 13
V gene: TRBV29-1
CDR3 protein: CSVVTRTSYEQYF

J gene: TRBJ1-2
CDR3 length: 14
V gene: TRBV20-1
CDR3 protein: CSARGGLSIGGYTF

J gene: TRBJ1-6
CDR3 length: 17
V gene: TRBV6-5
CDR3 protein: CASSYSNGRGFNSPLHF

J gene: TRBJ2-1
CDR3 length: 16
V gene: TRBV15
CDR3 protein: CATSNLAGSSYNEQFF

J gene: TRBJ1-6
CDR3 length: 15
V gene: TRBV15
CDR3 protein: CATSRDGNYNSPLHF

J gene: TRBJ2-4
CDR3 length: 11
V gene: TRBV20-1
CDR3 protein: CSGPKGNIQYF

J gene: TRBJ2-7
CDR3 length: 17
V gene: TRBV4-3
CDR3 protein: CASSQDGPSGKSYEQYF

J gene: TRBJ1-2
CDR3 length: 17
V gene: TRBV9
CDR3 protein: CASSPRQGGGWNYGYTF

J gene: TRBJ2-1
CDR3 length: 17
V gene: TRBV7-2
CDR3 protein: CASSLRQITSPYNEQFF

J gene: NA
CDR3 length: 16
V gene: TRBV4-3
CDR3 protein: CASSQGPSGVTDIQYF

J gene: TRBJ2-1
CDR3 length: 13
V gene: TRBV10-3
CDR3 protein: CAISAGVYNEQFF

J gene: TRBJ2-1
CDR3 length: 10
V gene: TRBV20-1
CDR3 protein: CSAIGNEQFF

J gene: TRBJ2-5
CDR3 length: 15
V gene: TRBV20-1
CDR3 protein: CSARDGANRAYEQYF

J gene: TRBJ2-5
CDR3 length: 12
V gene: TRBV15
CDR3 protein: CATSRVEETQYF

J gene: TRBJ2-7
CDR3 length: 14
V gene: TRBV10-2
CDR3 protein: CASSEWTDVDEQYF

J gene: TRBJ1-4
CDR3 length: 16
V gene: TRBV7-2
CDR3 protein: CASSLTLLTGGGKLFF

J gene: TRBJ2-1
CDR3 length: 17
V gene: TRBV10-3
CDR3 protein: CAISDAAGRASYNERFF

J gene: NA
CDR3 length: 19
V gene: TRBV7-9
CDR3 protein: CASSFPILQGGLAKNIQYF

J gene: TRBJ1-4
CDR3 length: 15
V gene: TRBV12-3/TRBV12-4
CDR3 protein: CASSPLKKGEGKLFF

J gene: TRBJ2-1
CDR3 length: 13
V gene: TRBV5-1
CDR3 protein: CASSSDGMDEQFF

J gene: TRBJ2-1
CDR3 length: 17
V gene: TRBV15
CDR3 protein: CATSRVARELAYNEQFF

J gene: TRBJ2-1
CDR3 length: 12
V gene: TRBV7-9
CDR3 protein: CASSLDSEEQFF

J gene: TRBJ2-5
CDR3 length: 14
V gene: TRBV7-8
CDR3 protein: CASSLWRPQETQYF

J gene: TRBJ1-2
CDR3 length: 12
V gene: TRBV28
CDR3 protein: CASTGTYPGYTF

J gene: TRBJ2-1
CDR3 length: 16
V gene: TRBV7-9
CDR3 protein: CASSPRREVPLDEQFF

J gene: TRBJ2-1
CDR3 length: 13
V gene: TRBV7-3
CDR3 protein: CASSATINNEQFF

J gene: TRBJ2-7
CDR3 length: 15
V gene: TRBV6-5
CDR3 protein: CASSSTSGDYYEQYF

J gene: TRBJ2-1
CDR3 length: 14
V gene: TRBV20-1
CDR3 protein: CSAPSGKVNNEQFF

J gene: TRBJ1-5
CDR3 length: 16
V gene: TRBV2
CDR3 protein: CASSGRGGRGLEPQHF

J gene: TRBJ2-3
CDR3 length: 15
V gene: TRBV6-2/TRBV6-3
CDR3 protein: CASSSGVFGTDTQYF

J gene: TRBJ2-3
CDR3 length: 16
V gene: TRBV28
CDR3 protein: CASSPSFAPLTDTQYF

J gene: TRBJ1-2
CDR3 length: 13
V gene: TRBV20-1
CDR3 protein: CSVLRRDLGGYTF

J gene: TRBJ2-3
CDR3 length: 15
V gene: TRBV25-1
CDR3 protein: CASSAGTGDTDTQYF

J gene: TRBJ1-2
CDR3 length: 12
V gene: TRBV20-1
CDR3 protein: CSARVRGAGYTF

J gene: TRBJ2-3
CDR3 length: 15
V gene: TRBV6-4
CDR3 protein: CAGSGPGLSTDTQYF

J gene: TRBJ2-1
CDR3 length: 11
V gene: TRBV30
CDR3 protein: CAWSPLNEQFF

J gene: TRBJ1-2
CDR3 length: 16
V gene: TRBV12-3/TRBV12-4
CDR3 protein: CASSLESGGRNYGYTF

J gene: TRBJ2-7
CDR3 length: 13
V gene: TRBV9
CDR3 protein: CASSVGTSYEQYF

J gene: TRBJ2-7
CDR3 length: 14
V gene: TRBV9
CDR3 protein: CASSVGGTGYEQYF

J gene: TRBJ2-7
CDR3 length: 15
V gene: TRBV20-1
CDR3 protein: CSARDAASPAYEQYF